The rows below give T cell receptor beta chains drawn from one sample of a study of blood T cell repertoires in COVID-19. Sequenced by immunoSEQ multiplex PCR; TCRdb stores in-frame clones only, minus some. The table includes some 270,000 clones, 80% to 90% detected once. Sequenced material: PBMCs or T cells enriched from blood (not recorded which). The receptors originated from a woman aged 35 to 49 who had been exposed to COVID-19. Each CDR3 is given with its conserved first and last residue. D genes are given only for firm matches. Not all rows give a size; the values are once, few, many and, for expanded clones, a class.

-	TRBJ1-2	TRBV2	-	TGTGCCAGCAGTGAAGCGAGGGGACTCCAAGGGGGCTACACCTTC	CASSEARGLQGGYTF
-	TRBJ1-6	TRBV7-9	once	TGTGCCAGCAGTTTGGACAGCCCAAATTCACCCCTCCACTTT	CASSLDSPNSPLHF
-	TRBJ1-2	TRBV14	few	TGTGCCAGCAGCCTGGGCAGCAACTATGGCTACACCTTC	CASSLGSNYGYTF
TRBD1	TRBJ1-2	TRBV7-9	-	TGTGCCAGCAGCAGCTCAGGGGGAGGCTACACCTTC	CASSSSGGGYTF
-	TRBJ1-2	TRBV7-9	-	TGTGCCAGCAGCTTAGCGGAGGGGTCGGACTTCTATGGCTACACCTTC	CASSLAEGSDFYGYTF
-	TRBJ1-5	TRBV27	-	TGTGCCAGCAGTCCAGGACAATTCAATCAGCCCCAGCATTTT	CASSPGQFNQPQHF
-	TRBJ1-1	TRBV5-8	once	TGTGCCAGCAGCTCCGACAGGACCCTGAACACTGAAGCTTTCTTT	CASSSDRTLNTEAFF
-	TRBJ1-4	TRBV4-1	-	TGCGCCAGCAGCCTTCTGGGGCCGGAAAAACTGTTTTTT	CASSLLGPEKLFF
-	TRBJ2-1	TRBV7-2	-	TGTGCCAGCAGCGGCGGGGCATCAGGGTGGGTGACTAATGAGCAGTTCTTC	CASSGGASGWVTNEQFF
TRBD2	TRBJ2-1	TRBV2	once	TGTGCCAGCATGGGACTAGCGGGGTACAATGAGCAGTTCTTC	CASMGLAGYNEQFF
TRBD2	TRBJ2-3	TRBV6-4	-	TGTGCCAGCAGTGGAACTAGCGGGGGGGCGGAGCAGTATTTT	CASSGTSGGAEQYF
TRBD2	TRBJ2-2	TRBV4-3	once	TGCGCCAGCAGCCAAGATCGGCACCGGACTAGCGGCACCGGGGAGCTGTTTTTT	CASSQDRHRTSGTGELFF
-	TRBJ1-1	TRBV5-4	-	TGTGCCAGCGCCTTTGGGGCAGGGCTCGTCTCAATGAACACTGAAGCTTTCTTT	CASAFGAGLVSMNTEAFF
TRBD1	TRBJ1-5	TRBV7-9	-	TGTGCCAGCAGCCCAGGGACAGGGGAAGATCAGCCCCAGCATTTT	CASSPGTGEDQPQHF
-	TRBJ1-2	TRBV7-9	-	TGTGCCAGCAGCTTGACAGCAGCTAACTATGGCTACACCTTC	CASSLTAANYGYTF
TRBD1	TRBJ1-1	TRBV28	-	TGTGCCAGCAGTTCGGACAGGGGAGGAGGGACTGAAGCTTTCTTT	CASSSDRGGGTEAFF
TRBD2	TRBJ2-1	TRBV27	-	TGTGCCAGCAGTTCGGAGCGGGAGAGAAGGTACAATGAGCAGTTCTTC	CASSSERERRYNEQFF
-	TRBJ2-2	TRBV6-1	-	TGTGCCAGCAGTGAGGGAAGCCATAGGGAGGAAGACACCGGGGAGCTGTTTTTT	CASSEGSHREEDTGELFF
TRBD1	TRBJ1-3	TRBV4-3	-	TGCGCCAGCAGCCAAGCCTCAGGGGGTGGAAACACCATATATTTT	CASSQASGGGNTIYF
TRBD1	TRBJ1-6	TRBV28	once	TGTGCCAGCAGTGACTGGACAGGGAGCGCCTATAATTCACCCCTCCACTTT	CASSDWTGSAYNSPLHF
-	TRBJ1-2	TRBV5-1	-	TGTGCCAGCAGCCGGGACAAAGGAAACTATGGCTACACCTTC	CASSRDKGNYGYTF
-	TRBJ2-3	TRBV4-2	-	TGTGCCAGCAGCCTAAAGGATAGGGGGGGAGGTTCAGATACGCAGTATTTT	CASSLKDRGGGSDTQYF
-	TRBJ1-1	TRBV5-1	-	TGCGCCAGCAGCTTTAGCGCAGGTGAAGCTTTCTTT	CASSFSAGEAFF
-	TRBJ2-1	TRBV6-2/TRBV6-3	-	TGTGCCAGCAGTTCGCCCCTACAGGGAAAAGGGCTTCTGGCCCACAATGAGCAGTTCTTC	CASSSPLQGKGLLAHNEQFF
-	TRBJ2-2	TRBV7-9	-	TGTGCCAGCAGCTGGGGACAACCTGGGGAGCTGTTTTTT	CASSWGQPGELFF
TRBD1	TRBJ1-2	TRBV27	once	TGTGCCAGCAATCGACAGGGGGCGGAGGGTGGCTACACCTTC	CASNRQGAEGGYTF
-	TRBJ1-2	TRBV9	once	TGTGCCAGCAGTCCGGGTCCGCTAGGCTACACCTTC	CASSPGPLGYTF
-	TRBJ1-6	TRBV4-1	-	TGCGCCAGCAGCCGTACAAACTCCTATAATTCACCCCTCCACTTT	CASSRTNSYNSPLHF
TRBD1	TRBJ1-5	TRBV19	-	TGTGCCAGTACTCCGTGGGGACAGAGCAATCAGCCCCAGCATTTT	CASTPWGQSNQPQHF